This T cell receptor beta chain was documented in a study of identical twins. This CDR3 is 16 amino acids long. Trimming cost V 5 bases and J 5 bases; bases outside gene matches: 12. The germline V gene encodes CDR1 SGHVS and CDR2 FNYEAQ. Each donor (without exception) was a healthy Caucasian. This clonotype has more than one count but fewer than ten. The antigen is not known. Overall study findings and caveats: Insertion counts were lower in abundant cord blood beta clonotypes, a trend that memory repertoires did not show.

A universal primer binding site was introduced by template switching. The final cDNA contained unique molecular identifiers. Via MiXCR, TCRdb re-called the 5' RACE reads, giving one row per CDR3 protein. The sample includes a few hundred thousand distinct CDR3 sequences, about 9% of them seen just once. The sample was also reused in another study, on yellow fever vaccine responses in identical twins. Per that paper: In identical twins, vaccine T cell responses appeared partly shared and partly individual.

Specimen: CD8+ T cells sorted from blood. The chain joins TRBV7-6 to TRBJ2-1, with 7 nucleotides matching TRBD2. The sequence came from a woman aged 18 to 35 in good health. CDR3 nucleotide sequence: TGTGCCAGCAGCGATATTTCTAGCGGCGTACACAATGAGCAGTTCTTC. It specifies CASSDISSGVHNEQFF.